This TCR beta chain was observed in a study of blood T cell repertoires in COVID-19. Looking at the study overall: Whether acute or convalescent, the COVID-19 samples came from the United States, Italy and Spain.

V was trimmed by 5 bases and J by 0 bases, leaving 7 bases between them. Germline CDR1 and CDR2: MDHEN and SYDVKM. This CDR3 comprises 13 residues. The table came from immunoSEQ multiplex PCR; TCRdb's copy has only in-frame clones and leaves some out. The profile shows 350,000 or so clones, about 90% of them singletons. Material: PBMCs or T cells enriched from blood (not recorded which). The V call is TRBV28, the J call TRBJ1-1, with D perhaps TRBD1 (5 bases). This TCR came from a woman aged 25-40 years who had been exposed to COVID-19. The CDR3 DNA sequence: TGTGCCAGCAGTGACAGAATGAACACTGAAGCTTTCTTT. As protein: CASSDRMNTEAFF. Drawing the rest from reference TRBV28 and TRBJ1-1, the complete variable domain is DVKVTQSSRYLVKRTGEKVFLECVQDMDHENMFWYRQDPGLGLRLIYFSYDVKMKEKGDIPEGYSVSREKKERFSLILESASTNQTSMYLCASSDRMNTEAFFGQGTRLTVV.